Below, 22 T cell receptor beta chains from the same sample are listed, as sequenced in a study of blood T cell repertoires in COVID-19. The repertoire was sequenced with immunoSEQ multiplex PCR; TCRdb's copy has only in-frame clones and lacks some. The data show some 260,000 clones, 88% seen once. Sequencing input: peripheral blood. The receptors stem from a woman aged 40 to 49 who had recovered from COVID-19.

On this clone itself: This same CDR3 is encoded by further DNA sequences in the sample. The V call is TRBV7-9, the J call TRBJ2-1, with D possibly being TRBD1 (6 bases). Trimming removed 0 bases at V and 8 bases at J, with 8 bases between. Germline values: CDR1 SEHNR, CDR2 FQNEAQ (reference sequence). This CDR3 comprises 13 residues. DNA for the CDR3: TGTGCCAGCAGCTTAGCAGGGGGAGATGAGCAGTTCTTC. Translated: CASSLAGGDEQFF.

The CDR3, as DNA: TGTGCCAGCAGCTTTAGCAACCAAGAGACCCAGTACTTC. This gives the protein CASSFSNQETQYF. The J gene is TRBJ2-5, the V gene TRBV7-3; D uncertain. The CDR3 consists of 13 residues. V was cut by 3 bases and J by 0 bases, with 5 bases left in between. Germline V CDR1 and CDR2: SGHTA, FQGTGA.

The chain employs TRBV11-2 and TRBJ2-7; weak D call: TRBD2 (6 bases). The CDR3 spans 15 residues. From germline, CDR1 is SGHAT and CDR2 FQNNGV. V was trimmed by 6 bases and J by 4 bases, leaving 19 bases between them. The CDR3 reads CASREGSTTSYEQYF. The CDR3 DNA follows: TGTGCCAGCAGGGAGGGTTCTACCACCTCTTACGAGCAGTACTTC.

V gene TRBV6-5 combines with J gene TRBJ2-2; the D gene is possibly TRBD2 (6 bases). The CDR3 contains 15 residues. The V end was cut by 2 bases, the J end by 6 bases, with 13 bases between. CDR1 and CDR2 (germline): MNHEY, SVGAGI. In DNA, the CDR3 is TGTGCCAGCAGTTACGGGGGGACGGGGCCCGGGGAGCTGTTTTTT. This sequence encodes CASSYGGTGPGELFF.

The chain uses TRBV9 and TRBJ1-4; 9 bases align to TRBD1. The CDR3 is made up of 15 amino acids. V dropped 4 bases and J dropped 7; count of bases not matched to a gene: 8. The germline CDR1 and CDR2 sequences are SGDLS and YYNGEE. This CDR3 is CASSTTGGGREKLFF. CDR3 DNA: TGTGCCAGCAGCACCACAGGGGGCGGGCGTGAAAAACTGTTTTTT.

The J gene is TRBJ2-2, the V gene TRBV4-1; 7 bases are a match to TRBD2. Germline V gives CDR1 MGHRA, CDR2 YSYEKL. The V and J ends lost 1 base and 6 bases, in that order; junction bases with no gene match: 8. CDR3 length: 16 amino acids. CDR3 DNA sequence: TGCGCCAGCAGCCAAGGGGACTGGGGGGGACCCGGGGAGCTGTTTTTT. Translated, it gives CASSQGDWGGPGELFF.

The chain is built from TRBV9 and TRBJ2-1; tentatively, D is TRBD2 (6 bases). Germline V gene data show CDR1 as SGDLS and CDR2 as YYNGEE. The CDR3 spans 14 residues. V gave up 0 bases and J gave up 9 bases, with 13 bases separating them. The CDR3 coding sequence is TGTGCCAGCAGCGTAGCGCCGGGGGATGGTGAGCAGTTCTTC. This codes for CASSVAPGDGEQFF.

This clone was found once. The chain has TRBV3-1 (or the pseudogene TRBV3-2) and TRBJ2-1; 7 bases align to TRBD2. The germline CDR1 and CDR2 sequences are LGHDT and YNNKEL (reference sequence). There are 16 residues in the CDR3. Trimming took 0 bases from V and 7 from J; bases not matched to a gene: 9. Written as DNA, the CDR3 is TGTGCCAGCAGCCAAGATCGGCCGGCGCGGGGGAATGAGCAGTTCTTC. The encoded protein is CASSQDRPARGNEQFF.

The rearrangement links TRBV19 to TRBJ2-3, with D perhaps TRBD1 (6 bases). CDR3 length: 16 residues. V lost 6 bases to trimming and J lost 3 bases, with 19 bases between them. Germline lookup yields CDR1 LNHDA and CDR2 SQIVND (reference sequence). The CDR3 protein is CASRPQGWGNTDTQYF. CDR3 nucleotides: TGTGCCAGTAGGCCACAGGGTTGGGGTAATACAGATACGCAGTATTTT.

The chain joins TRBV5-1 to TRBJ2-1; TRBD2 aligns across 9 bases. Germline V gene lookup returns CDR1 SGHRS and CDR2 YFSETQ. Unmatched junction bases numbered 7, after V lost 2 bases and J lost 7 bases. The CDR3 sequence is 15 residues long. The CDR3 protein is CASSLAGGGVNEQFF. CDR3 nucleotide sequence: TGCGCCAGCAGCTTAGCGGGAGGAGGGGTTAATGAGCAGTTCTTC.

The V and J genes are TRBV3-1 (or the pseudogene TRBV3-2) and TRBJ2-3; 7 bases align to TRBD2. V shed 1 base, J shed 8 bases, and the junction held 15 bases outside the gene matches. CDR1 is LGHDT and CDR2 is YNNKEL in the germline V gene (reference sequence). CDR3 length equals 17 residues. DNA for the CDR3: TGTGCCAGCAGCCAAGGGGGGACTATTGCGCCAGGAGGTACGCAGTATTTT. It codes for CASSQGGTIAPGGTQYF.

This rearrangement joins TRBV21-1 to TRBJ2-5; the table's D call, TRBD1, was not checked against the DNA. TRBV21-1 is assigned pseudogene status. This CDR3 is built from 14 residues. In DNA, the CDR3 is TGTGCCAGCAGCCCCTTGGACACCCAAGAGACCCAGTACTTC. Translated: CASSPLDTQETQYF.

The gene calls are TRBV4-1 and TRBJ2-5, with D possibly TRBD1 on 5 matching bases. V was pared by 0 bases and J by 1 base, with 9 bases between. The V gene's germline CDR1 is MGHRA and CDR2 YSYEKL. The CDR3 consists of 15 residues. The DNA of the CDR3 is TGCGCCAGCAGCCAAGATAGGGGTACCCAAGAGACCCAGTACTTC. As protein: CASSQDRGTQETQYF.

The rearrangement links TRBV20-1 to TRBJ2-3; 11 bases line up with TRBD2. With 3 bases clipped from V and 6 bases from J, the junction kept 8 bases outside the gene matches. CDR1 and CDR2 (germline): DFQATT, SNEGSKA (reference sequence). The CDR3 sequence is 15 residues long. The CDR3 DNA is TGCAGTGCTAGTGGCGCTAGCGGGAGGTCGGATACGCAGTATTTT. Translated, it gives CSASGASGRSDTQYF.

Written as DNA, the CDR3 is TGCGCCAGCAGCTTGGGTGCTAGCGGAGGGTACAATGAGCAGTTCTTC. Its translation: CASSLGASGGYNEQFF. The rearrangement uses TRBV5-1 and TRBJ2-1; 7 nucleotides align to TRBD2. Per the germline V gene, CDR1 is SGHRS and CDR2 is YFSETQ. This CDR3 is built from 16 residues. Unmatched junction bases numbered 7, after V lost 0 bases and J lost 4 bases.

CDR3 sequence: CASSKALGLRFERGGYGYTF. The CDR3 DNA sequence: TGTGCCAGCAGCAAAGCGCTCGGGCTCCGCTTCGAGCGGGGGGGCTATGGCTACACCTTC. V usage is TRBV21-1 and J usage is TRBJ1-2. TRBV21-1 is reported as a pseudogene. CDR3 length: 20 amino acids.

The V call is TRBV6-5, the J call TRBJ2-7; 7 nucleotides match TRBD1. The length of the CDR3 is 12 residues. Germline values: CDR1 MNHEY, CDR2 SVGAGI. The V segment lost 6 bases and the J segment 3 bases; nucleotides outside the gene matches: 2. CDR3 loop: CASSRQGYEQYV. CDR3 bases: TGTGCCAGCAGCCGACAGGGCTACGAGCAGTACGTC.

This chain joins TRBV10-3 and TRBJ2-3, with TRBD1 matching over 10 bases. This CDR3 is built from 15 residues. Looked up from germline, CDR1 is ENHRY and CDR2 is SYGVKD. V was pared by 6 bases and J by 3 bases, with 6 bases of the junction left unmatched. In DNA, the CDR3 is TGTGCCATCAGGTCGGGACAGGGGTTGACAGATACGCAGTATTTT. This gives the protein CAIRSGQGLTDTQYF.

The chain employs TRBV3-1 (or the pseudogene TRBV3-2) and TRBJ2-1, with 10 bases matching TRBD2. Germline V gene sequence: CDR1 LGHDT, CDR2 YNNKEL (reference sequence). Trimming took 6 bases from V and 2 from J; bases not matched to a gene: 4. The CDR3 spans 15 residues. In nucleotides, the CDR3 is TGTGCCAGCAGTCGAGCGGGAGGGCCCTACAATGAGCAGTTCTTC. As protein: CASSRAGGPYNEQFF.

The chain combines TRBV15 with TRBJ2-2, with D hard to call. Between the trimmed V and J ends, which lost 8 bases and 3 bases, there was a span of 10 bases. This CDR3 comprises 13 residues. Germline CDR1 reads LNHNV; CDR2 reads YYDKDF (reference sequence). The CDR3 is CATAAPDTGELFF. The CDR3 region has the DNA TGTGCCACCGCCGCGCCGGACACCGGGGAGCTGTTTTTT.

The CDR3 is CATSREQTGVPGELFF. CDR3 sequence (DNA): TGTGCCACCAGCAGAGAACAGACAGGGGTCCCCGGGGAGCTGTTTTTT. The chain recombines TRBV15 with TRBJ2-2, with 8 nucleotides matching TRBD1. The J segment lost 6 bases and the V segment lost 0 bases, leaving 6 bases of the junction unmatched. The CDR3 consists of 16 residues. Germline V CDR1 and CDR2: LNHNV, YYDKDF (reference sequence).

The chain carries TRBV6-5 and TRBJ2-2, with 8 bases lining up with TRBD2. Per the germline V gene, CDR1 is MNHEY and CDR2 is SVGAGI. J lost 4 bases, V lost 6 bases, and 7 bases had no gene match. CDR3 length: 15 residues. The CDR3 DNA sequence: TGTGCCAGCAGCCCCGGGGGGGTCGGCACCGGGGAGCTGTTTTTT. The encoded protein is CASSPGGVGTGELFF.